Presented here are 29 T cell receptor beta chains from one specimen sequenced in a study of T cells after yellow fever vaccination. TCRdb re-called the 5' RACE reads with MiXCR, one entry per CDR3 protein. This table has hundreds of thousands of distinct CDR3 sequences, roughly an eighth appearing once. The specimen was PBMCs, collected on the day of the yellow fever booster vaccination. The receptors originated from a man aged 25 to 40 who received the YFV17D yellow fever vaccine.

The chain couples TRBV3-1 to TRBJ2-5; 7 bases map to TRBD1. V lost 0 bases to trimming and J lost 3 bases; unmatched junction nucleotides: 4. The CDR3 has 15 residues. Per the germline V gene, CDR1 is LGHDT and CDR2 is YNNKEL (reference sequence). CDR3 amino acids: CASSQDLGTEETQYF. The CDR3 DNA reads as TGTGCCAGCAGCCAAGACCTCGGGACAGAAGAGACCCAGTACTTC.

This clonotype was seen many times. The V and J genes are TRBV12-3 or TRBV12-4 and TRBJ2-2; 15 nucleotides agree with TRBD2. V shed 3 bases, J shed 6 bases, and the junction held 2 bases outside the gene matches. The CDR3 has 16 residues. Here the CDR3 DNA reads TGTGCCAGCAGTTTGGGACTAGCGGGAGGTCCCGGGGAGCTGTTTTTT. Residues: CASSLGLAGGPGELFF.

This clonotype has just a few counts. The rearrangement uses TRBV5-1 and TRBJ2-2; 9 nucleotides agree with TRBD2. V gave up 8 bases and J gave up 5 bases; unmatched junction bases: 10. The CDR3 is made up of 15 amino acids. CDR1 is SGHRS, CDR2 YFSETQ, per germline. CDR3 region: CASEREAPRTGELFF. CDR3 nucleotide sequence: TGCGCCAGTGAGCGGGAGGCCCCCCGGACCGGGGAGCTGTTTTTT.

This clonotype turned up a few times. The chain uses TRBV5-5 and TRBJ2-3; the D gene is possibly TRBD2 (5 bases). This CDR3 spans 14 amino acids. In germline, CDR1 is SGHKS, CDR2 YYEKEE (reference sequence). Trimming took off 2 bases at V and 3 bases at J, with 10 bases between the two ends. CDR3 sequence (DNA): TGTGCCAGCAGCTTAGACGGGAATACAGATACGCAGTATTTT. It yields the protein CASSLDGNTDTQYF. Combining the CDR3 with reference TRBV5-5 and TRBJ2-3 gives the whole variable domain DAGVTQSPTHLIKTRGQQVTLRCSPISGHKSVSWYQQVLGQGPQFIFQYYEKEERGRGNFPDRFSARQFPNYSSELNVNALLLGDSALYLCASSLDGNTDTQYFGPGTRLTVL.

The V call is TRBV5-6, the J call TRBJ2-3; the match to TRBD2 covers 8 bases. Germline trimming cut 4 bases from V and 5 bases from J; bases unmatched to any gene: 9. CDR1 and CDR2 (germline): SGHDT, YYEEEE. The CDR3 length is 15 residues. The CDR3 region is CASSHLAGKVDTQYF. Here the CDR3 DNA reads TGTGCCAGCAGCCATTTAGCGGGAAAGGTAGATACGCAGTATTTT.

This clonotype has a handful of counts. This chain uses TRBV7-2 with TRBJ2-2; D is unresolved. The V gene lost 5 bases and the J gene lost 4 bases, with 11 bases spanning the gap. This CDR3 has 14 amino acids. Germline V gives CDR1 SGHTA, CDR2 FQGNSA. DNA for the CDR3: TGTGCCAGCAGCCCGCAGTTGGGCACCGGGGAGCTGTTTTTT. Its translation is CASSPQLGTGELFF.

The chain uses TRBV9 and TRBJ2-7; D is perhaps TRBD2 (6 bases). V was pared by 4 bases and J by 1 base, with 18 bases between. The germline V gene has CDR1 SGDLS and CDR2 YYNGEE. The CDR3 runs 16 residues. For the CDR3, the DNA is TGTGCCAGCAGCTCCACTGTCGGGAGTCGATCCTACGAGCAGTACTTC. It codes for CASSSTVGSRSYEQYF.

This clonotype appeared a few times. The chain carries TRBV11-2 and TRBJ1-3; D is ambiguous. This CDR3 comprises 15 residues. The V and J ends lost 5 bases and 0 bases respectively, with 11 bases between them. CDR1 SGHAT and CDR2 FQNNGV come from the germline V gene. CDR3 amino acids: CASSAKESSGNTIYF. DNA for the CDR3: TGTGCCAGCAGCGCAAAAGAGAGCTCTGGAAACACCATATATTTT.

This chain's CDR3 is CATSGIAGVGTDTQYF. CDR3 coding DNA: TGTGCCACCAGCGGAATAGCGGGAGTGGGCACAGATACGCAGTATTTT. This chain joins TRBV15 and TRBJ2-3, with 9 positions matching TRBD2. The CDR3 contains 16 residues. Trimming removed 5 bases from V and 1 base from J; junction bases left unmatched: 7. Germline assignment: CDR1 LNHNV and CDR2 YYDKDF (reference sequence).

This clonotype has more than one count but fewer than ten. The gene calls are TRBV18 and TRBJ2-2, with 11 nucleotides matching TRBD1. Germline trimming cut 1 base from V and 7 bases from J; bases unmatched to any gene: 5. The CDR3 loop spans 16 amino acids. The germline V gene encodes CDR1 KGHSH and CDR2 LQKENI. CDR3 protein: CASSPRGQGANGELFF. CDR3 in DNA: TGTGCCAGCTCACCACGAGGACAGGGGGCGAACGGGGAGCTGTTTTTT.

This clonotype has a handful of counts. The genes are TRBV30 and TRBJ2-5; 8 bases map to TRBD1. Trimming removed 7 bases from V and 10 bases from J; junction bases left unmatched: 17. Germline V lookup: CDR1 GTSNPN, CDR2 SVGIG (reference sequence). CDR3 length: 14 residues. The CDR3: CASKDRALGYDQYF. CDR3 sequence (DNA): TGTGCCTCCAAGGACAGGGCCCTAGGTTATGACCAGTACTTC.

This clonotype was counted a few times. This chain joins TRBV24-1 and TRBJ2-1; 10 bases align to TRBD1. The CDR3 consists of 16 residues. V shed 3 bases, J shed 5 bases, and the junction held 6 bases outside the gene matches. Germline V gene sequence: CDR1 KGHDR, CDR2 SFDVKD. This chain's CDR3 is CATSDPRTGGNNEQFF. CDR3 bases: TGTGCCACCAGTGATCCTCGGACAGGGGGTAACAATGAGCAGTTCTTC.

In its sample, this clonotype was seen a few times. This chain's CDR3 is CASARQGNTGELFF. In nucleotides, the CDR3 is TGTGCCAGCGCCCGACAGGGGAACACCGGGGAGCTGTTTTTT. The rearrangement links TRBV12-3 or TRBV12-4 to TRBJ2-2; 7 bases map to TRBD1. J was trimmed by 1 base and V by 8 bases; bases with no gene match: 4. The CDR3 has 14 residues.

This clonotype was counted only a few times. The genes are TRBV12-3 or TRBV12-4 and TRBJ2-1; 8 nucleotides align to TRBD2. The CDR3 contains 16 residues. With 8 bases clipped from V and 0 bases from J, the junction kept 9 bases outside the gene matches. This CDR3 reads CASGFGGRISYNEQFF. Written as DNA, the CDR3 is TGTGCCAGCGGCTTCGGCGGGAGGATCTCCTACAATGAGCAGTTCTTC.

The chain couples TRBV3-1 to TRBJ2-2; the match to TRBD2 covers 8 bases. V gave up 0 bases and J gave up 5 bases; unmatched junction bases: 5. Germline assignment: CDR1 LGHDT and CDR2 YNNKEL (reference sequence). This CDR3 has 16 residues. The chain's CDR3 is CASSQEKREMTGELFF. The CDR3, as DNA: TGTGCCAGCAGCCAAGAAAAGCGGGAGATGACCGGGGAGCTGTTTTTT.

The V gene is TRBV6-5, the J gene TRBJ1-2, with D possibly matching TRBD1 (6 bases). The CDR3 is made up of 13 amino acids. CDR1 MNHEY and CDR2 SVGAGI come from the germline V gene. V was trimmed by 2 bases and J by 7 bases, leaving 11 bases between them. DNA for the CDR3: TGTGCCAGCAGTTACGGGGGAGGGGGTGGCTACACCTTC. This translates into CASSYGGGGGYTF.

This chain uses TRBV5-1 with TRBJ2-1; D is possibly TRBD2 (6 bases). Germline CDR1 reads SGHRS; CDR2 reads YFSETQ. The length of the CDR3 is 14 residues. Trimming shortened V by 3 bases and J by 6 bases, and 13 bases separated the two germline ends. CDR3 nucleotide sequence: TGCGCCAGCAGCTCCCCCCTAGCGCGCAATGAGCAGTTCTTC. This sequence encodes CASSSPLARNEQFF.

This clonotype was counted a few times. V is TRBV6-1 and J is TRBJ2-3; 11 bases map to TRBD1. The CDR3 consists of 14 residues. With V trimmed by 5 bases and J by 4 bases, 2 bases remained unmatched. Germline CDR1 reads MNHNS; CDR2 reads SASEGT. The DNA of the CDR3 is TGTGCCAGCAGTCGGACAGGGGGCGCAGATACGCAGTATTTT. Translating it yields CASSRTGGADTQYF.

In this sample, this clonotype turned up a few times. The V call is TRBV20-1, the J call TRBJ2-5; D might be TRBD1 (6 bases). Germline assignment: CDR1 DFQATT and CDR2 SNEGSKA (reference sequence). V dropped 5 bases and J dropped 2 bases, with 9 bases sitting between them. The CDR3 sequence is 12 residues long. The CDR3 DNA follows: TGCAGTGCTGTACAGGGTCAAGAGACCCAGTACTTC. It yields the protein CSAVQGQETQYF.

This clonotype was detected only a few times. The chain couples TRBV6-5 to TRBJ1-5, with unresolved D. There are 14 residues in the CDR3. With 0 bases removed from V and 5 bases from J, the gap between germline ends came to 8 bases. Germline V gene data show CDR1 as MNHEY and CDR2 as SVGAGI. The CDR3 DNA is TGTGCCAGCAGTTACTCGGGAACGGATCAGCCCCAGCATTTT. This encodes CASSYSGTDQPQHF.

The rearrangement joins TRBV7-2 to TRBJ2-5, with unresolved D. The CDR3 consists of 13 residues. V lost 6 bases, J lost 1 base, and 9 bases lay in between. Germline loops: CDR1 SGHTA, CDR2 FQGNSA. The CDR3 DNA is TGTGCCAGCAGTCAAGGAATCCAAGAGACCCAGTACTTC. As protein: CASSQGIQETQYF.

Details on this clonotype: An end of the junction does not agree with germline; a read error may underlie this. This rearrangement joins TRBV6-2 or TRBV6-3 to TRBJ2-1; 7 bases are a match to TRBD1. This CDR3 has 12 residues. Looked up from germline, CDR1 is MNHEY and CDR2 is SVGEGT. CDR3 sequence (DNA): TGTGCCAGCAGTTACTCGAAGGGGGCGCCTATCTTC. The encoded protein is CASSYSKGAPIF.

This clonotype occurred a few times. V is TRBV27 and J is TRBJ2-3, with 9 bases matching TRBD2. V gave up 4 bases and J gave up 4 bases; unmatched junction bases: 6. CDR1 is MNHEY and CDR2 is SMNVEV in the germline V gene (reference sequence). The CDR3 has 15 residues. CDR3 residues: CASSWLAGTADTQYF. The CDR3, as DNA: TGTGCCAGCAGTTGGCTAGCGGGAACAGCAGATACGCAGTATTTT.

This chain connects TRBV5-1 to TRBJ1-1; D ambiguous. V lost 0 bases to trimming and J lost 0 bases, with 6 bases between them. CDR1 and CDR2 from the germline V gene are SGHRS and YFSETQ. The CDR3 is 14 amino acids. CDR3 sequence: CASSLATLNTEAFF. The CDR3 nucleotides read TGCGCCAGCAGCTTGGCGACCTTGAACACTGAAGCTTTCTTT.

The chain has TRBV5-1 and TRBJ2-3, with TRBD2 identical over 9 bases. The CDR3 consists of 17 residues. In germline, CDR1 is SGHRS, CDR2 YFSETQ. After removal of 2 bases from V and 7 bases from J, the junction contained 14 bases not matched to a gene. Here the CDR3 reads CASSFRTLAGSAYTQYF. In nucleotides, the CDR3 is TGCGCCAGCAGCTTCCGGACTCTAGCGGGATCTGCATATACGCAGTATTTT. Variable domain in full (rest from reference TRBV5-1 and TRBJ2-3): KAGVTQTPRYLIKTRGQQVTLSCSPISGHRSVSWYQQTPGQGLQFLFEYFSETQRNKGNFPGRFSGRQFSNSRSEMNVSTLELGDSALYLCASSFRTLAGSAYTQYFGPGTRLTVL.

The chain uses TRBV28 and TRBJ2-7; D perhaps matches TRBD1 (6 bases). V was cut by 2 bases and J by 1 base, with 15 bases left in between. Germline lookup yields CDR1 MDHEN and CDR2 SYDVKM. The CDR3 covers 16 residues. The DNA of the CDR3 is TGTGCCAGCAGTTTACTCGGGGACACCCCATCCTACGAGCAGTACTTC. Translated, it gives CASSLLGDTPSYEQYF.

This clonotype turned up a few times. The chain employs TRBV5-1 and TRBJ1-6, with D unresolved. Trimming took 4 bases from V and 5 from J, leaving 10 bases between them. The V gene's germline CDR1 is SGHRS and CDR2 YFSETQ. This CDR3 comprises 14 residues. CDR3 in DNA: TGCGCCAGCAGCGATGGACCAAATAATTCACCCCTCCACTTT. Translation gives CASSDGPNNSPLHF.

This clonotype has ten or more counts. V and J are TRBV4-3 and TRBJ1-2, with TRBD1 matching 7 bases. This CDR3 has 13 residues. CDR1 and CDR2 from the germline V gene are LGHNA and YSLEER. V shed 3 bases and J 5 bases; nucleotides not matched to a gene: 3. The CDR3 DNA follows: TGCGCCAGCAGCCAGTCGACAGGGTATGGCTACACCTTC. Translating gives CASSQSTGYGYTF.

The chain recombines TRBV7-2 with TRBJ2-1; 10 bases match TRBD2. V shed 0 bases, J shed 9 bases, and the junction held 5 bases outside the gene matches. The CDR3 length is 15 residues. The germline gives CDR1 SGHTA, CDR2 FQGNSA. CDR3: CASSLAGLAIVEQFF. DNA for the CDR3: TGTGCCAGCAGCTTAGCGGGACTAGCGATAGTTGAGCAGTTCTTC.